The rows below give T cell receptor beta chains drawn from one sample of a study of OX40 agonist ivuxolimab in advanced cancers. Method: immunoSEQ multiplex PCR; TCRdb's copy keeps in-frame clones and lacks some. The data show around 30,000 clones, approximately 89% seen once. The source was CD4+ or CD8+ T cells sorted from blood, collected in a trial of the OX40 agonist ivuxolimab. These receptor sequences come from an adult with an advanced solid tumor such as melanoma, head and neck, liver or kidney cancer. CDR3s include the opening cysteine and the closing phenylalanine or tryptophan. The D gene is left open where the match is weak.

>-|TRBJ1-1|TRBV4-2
CASSQVSANTEAFF
TGTGCCAGCAGCCAAGTATCGGCGAACACTGAAGCTTTCTTT
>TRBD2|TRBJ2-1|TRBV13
CASSVLAGGRNEQFF
TGTGCCAGCAGCGTACTAGCGGGGGGGCGCAATGAGCAGTTCTTC
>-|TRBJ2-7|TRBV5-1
CASSLGYEQYF
TGCGCCAGCAGCTTGGGGTACGAGCAGTACTTC
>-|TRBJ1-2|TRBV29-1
CSVAGVYGYTF
TGCAGCGTTGCGGGGGTCTATGGCTACACCTTC
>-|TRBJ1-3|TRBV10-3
CAISDPTARENTIYF
TGTGCCATCAGTGACCCCACAGCTCGCGAAAACACCATATATTTT
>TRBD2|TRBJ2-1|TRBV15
CATGGRGNEQFF
TGTGCCACCGGCGGGAGAGGTAATGAGCAGTTCTTC
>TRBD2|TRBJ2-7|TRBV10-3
CAISEETSGDEQYF
TGTGCCATCAGTGAGGAGACTAGCGGGGATGAGCAGTACTTC
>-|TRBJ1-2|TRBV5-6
CASSLGQDYLYGYTF
TGTGCCAGCAGCTTGGGACAGGACTATCTCTATGGCTACACCTTC
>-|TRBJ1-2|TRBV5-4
CASSLEQGGLTNYGYTF
TGTGCCAGCAGCTTGGAACAGGGAGGCTTGACTAACTATGGCTACACCTTC
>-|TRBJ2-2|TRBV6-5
CASSYYENTGELFF
TGTGCCAGCAGTTACTATGAGAACACCGGGGAGCTGTTTTTT